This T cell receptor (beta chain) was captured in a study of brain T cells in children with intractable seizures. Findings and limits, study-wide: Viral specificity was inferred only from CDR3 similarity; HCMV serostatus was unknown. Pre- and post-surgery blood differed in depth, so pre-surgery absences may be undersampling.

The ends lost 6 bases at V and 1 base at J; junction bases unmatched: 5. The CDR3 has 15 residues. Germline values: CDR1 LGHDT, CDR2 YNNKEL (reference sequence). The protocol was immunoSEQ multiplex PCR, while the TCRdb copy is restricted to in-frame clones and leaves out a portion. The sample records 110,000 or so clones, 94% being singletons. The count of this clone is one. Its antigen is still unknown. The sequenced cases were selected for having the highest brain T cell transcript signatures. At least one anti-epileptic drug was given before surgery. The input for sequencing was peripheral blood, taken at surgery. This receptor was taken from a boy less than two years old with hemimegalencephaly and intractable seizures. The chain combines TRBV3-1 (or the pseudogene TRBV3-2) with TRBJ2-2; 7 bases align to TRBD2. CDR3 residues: CASRPSGMNTGELFF. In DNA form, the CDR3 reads TGTGCCAGCAGACCGAGCGGGATGAACACCGGGGAGCTGTTTTTT.